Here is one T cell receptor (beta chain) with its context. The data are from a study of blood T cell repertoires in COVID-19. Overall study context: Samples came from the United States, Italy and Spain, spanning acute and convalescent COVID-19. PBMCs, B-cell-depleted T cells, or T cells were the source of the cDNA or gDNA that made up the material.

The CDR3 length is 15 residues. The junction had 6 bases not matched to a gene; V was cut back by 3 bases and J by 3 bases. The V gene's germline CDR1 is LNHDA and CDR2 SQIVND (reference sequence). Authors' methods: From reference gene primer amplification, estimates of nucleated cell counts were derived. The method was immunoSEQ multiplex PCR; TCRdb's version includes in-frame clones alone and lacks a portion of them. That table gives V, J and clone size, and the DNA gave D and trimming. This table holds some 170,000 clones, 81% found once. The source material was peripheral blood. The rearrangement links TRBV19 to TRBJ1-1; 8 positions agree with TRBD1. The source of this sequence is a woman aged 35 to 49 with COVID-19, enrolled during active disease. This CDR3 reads CASSIQGQGDTEAFF. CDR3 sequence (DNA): TGTGCCAGTAGTATCCAAGGACAGGGCGACACTGAAGCTTTCTTT.